The T cell receptor (beta chain) under discussion was sequenced for a study of Graves' ophthalmopathy and Graves' hyperthyroidism. Transcripts of RNA were the source for amplifying TCR beta CDR3 regions. HTBI primers primed a first-round RT-PCR, and a second-round multiplex PCR followed. TCRdb itself ran the multiplex PCR reads through MiXCR, one entry per CDR3 protein. The table has almost 750,000 distinct CDR3 sequences, approximately 40% seen once. Exclusion applied to patients with other autoimmune diseases, uncontrolled infections, pregnancy or lactation. The PBMC fraction was derived from less than 11 ml of fresh peripheral blood. Findings of the study overall: Most expanded thyroid clonotypes above 0.001 frequency also appeared in blood.

On this clonotype itself: What it binds is unknown.

The specimen was peripheral blood. The sequence was collected from an adult man with Graves' ophthalmopathy.

CDR3 protein: CASSPRSRSPNVGRLRFYEQYF. Here the CDR3 DNA reads TGTGCCAGCAGCCCCAGATCCAGGAGCCCAAACGTGGGACGGCTGCGCTTCTACGAGCAGTACTTC. The chain links TRBV11-1 to TRBJ2-7; D may match TRBD1 or TRBD2 (5 bases each). The CDR3 has 22 residues. V lost 5 bases, J lost 3 bases, and 38 bases lay in between. The germline gives CDR1 SGHAT, CDR2 FQDESV (reference sequence). The full variable domain, with the rest looked up from reference TRBV11-1 and TRBJ2-7, is EAEVAQSPRYKITEKSQAVAFWCDPISGHATLYWYRQILGQGPELLVQFQDESVVDDSQLPKDRFSAERLKGVDSTLKIQPAELGDSAMYLCASSPRSRSPNVGRLRFYEQYFGPGTRLTVT.